These T cell receptor beta chains were read from a single sample in a study of cytomegalovirus exposure and HLA in healthy donors. Sequencing used immunoSEQ multiplex PCR; TCRdb keeps in-frame clones, though not all of them. This table has more than 85,000 clones, approximately 90% appearing once. Sequencing was performed on PBMCs. These TCRs come from a young woman in good health and CMV-seropositive. Both conserved end residues are part of each CDR3. A D gene is named only where the DNA matches it firmly. Rows give clone size only sometimes, using once, few, many, or a class for an expanded clone.

D gene	V gene	J gene	clone size	CDR3 DNA	CDR3 protein
NA	TRBV4-1	TRBJ2-2	NA	TGCGCCAGCAGCCAAGATTTGACAGGACCGACCGGGGAGCTGTTTTTT	CASSQDLTGPTGELFF
NA	TRBV7-8	TRBJ1-2	few	TGTGCCAGCAGCTTAGACTCCCACGCGAGCTATGGCTACACCTTC	CASSLDSHASYGYTF
NA	TRBV5-4	TRBJ2-7	few	TGTGCCAGCAGCTTGGAGTGGGGCCCGGAATACGAGCAGTACTTC	CASSLEWGPEYEQYF
NA	TRBV10-2	TRBJ1-1	NA	TGCGCCAGCAGTGAGGTGGGGAGGAGGACTGAAGCTTTCTTT	CASSEVGRRTEAFF
NA	TRBV29-1	TRBJ2-7	NA	TGCAGCGTTCGTTCTGAGGGCGAGCAGTACTTC	CSVRSEGEQYF
TRBD1	TRBV2	TRBJ2-6	NA	TGTGCCAGCAGTCACAGGGGCTCTGGGGCCAACGTCCTGACTTTC	CASSHRGSGANVLTF
TRBD1	TRBV7-2	TRBJ1-5	once	TGTGCCAGCAGCTTAACAGGGGTTCAGCCCCAGCATTTT	CASSLTGVQPQHF
TRBD1	TRBV19	TRBJ1-5	NA	TGTGCCAGCGGTAGGACAGGTCTTACCTTCGCTCAGCCCCAGCATTTT	CASGRTGLTFAQPQHF
NA	TRBV30	TRBJ1-2	once	TGTGCCTGGTCCCGAGGACGGGGAGGATATGGCTACACCTTC	CAWSRGRGGYGYTF
NA	TRBV2	TRBJ2-7	NA	TGTGCCGCAGGGCGGTTTTCCTACGAGCAGTACTTC	CAAGRFSYEQYF
TRBD1	TRBV4-2	TRBJ2-7	NA	TGTGCCAGCAGCCAGGCGGACAGGGGAGGGTTCTACGAGCAGTACTTC	CASSQADRGGFYEQYF
TRBD2	TRBV5-6	TRBJ2-5	NA	TGTGCCAGCAGCTTAGCGGGATTCAAAGAGACCCAGTACTTC	CASSLAGFKETQYF
TRBD2	TRBV11-1	TRBJ2-3	NA	TGTGCCAGCAGTCCCCGACTAGCGGGGGGGCCGGATACGCAGTATTTT	CASSPRLAGGPDTQYF
NA	TRBV28	TRBJ1-2	NA	TGTGCCAGCAGAAAGGGTGGACTCAATAACTATGGCTACACCTTC	CASRKGGLNNYGYTF
NA	TRBV5-1	TRBJ2-7	NA	TGCGCCAGCAGCTTGGAAGGGACAAACGAGCAGTACTTC	CASSLEGTNEQYF
TRBD2	TRBV7-3	TRBJ2-5	once	TGTGCCAGCAGCAAAGCGGGAGGGCAAGAGACCCAGTACTTC	CASSKAGGQETQYF
TRBD1	TRBV18	TRBJ2-1	NA	TGTGCCAGCTCCCCAGGTACAGGGGGCGAGGAGCAGTTCTTC	CASSPGTGGEEQFF
TRBD1	TRBV7-7	TRBJ1-4	NA	TGTGCTAGCAGCTTAGAGGGAGGTCAGGGGGCCTCAGCAACTAATGAAAAACTGTTTTTT	CASSLEGGQGASATNEKLFF
NA	TRBV11-2	TRBJ1-4	NA	TGTGCCAGCAGCCGCACTAGCCCCAGTGAAAAACTGTTTTTT	CASSRTSPSEKLFF
TRBD1	TRBV4-1	TRBJ1-5	NA	TGCGCCAGCAGCCGGAGGGGGCCAAGTAGCAATCAGCCCCAGCATTTT	CASSRRGPSSNQPQHF
TRBD1	TRBV5-4	TRBJ1-1	NA	TGTGCCAGCAGCTTAACCGGGACAGGCTTCGAAGCTTTCTTT	CASSLTGTGFEAFF
NA	TRBV29-1	TRBJ2-5	few	TGCAGCGTTGACAATCTCGGGTCAAACCATTTTGGGGAGACCCAGTACTTC	CSVDNLGSNHFGETQYF